Below are 7 T cell receptor beta chains sequenced from a single sample in a study of blood T cell repertoires in COVID-19. Clones were sequenced by immunoSEQ multiplex PCR, and TCRdb holds only the in-frame ones, with some missing. The sample records around 280,000 clones, about nine tenths being singletons. Material for sequencing was peripheral blood. These receptors were taken from a woman aged 25 to 39 with COVID-19, enrolled during active disease.

The chain carries TRBV6-5 and TRBJ1-5; D not certain. V lost 6 bases, J lost 5 bases, and 11 bases lay in between. Germline V CDR1 and CDR2: MNHEY, SVGAGI. This CDR3 is 13 amino acids long. The CDR3 protein is CASRCRRDQPQHF. The CDR3 nucleotides read TGTGCCAGCAGATGCCGACGGGATCAGCCCCAGCATTTT.

This clone was seen once. The V gene is TRBV5-4, the J gene TRBJ1-1; a weak D match, TRBD1 (6 bases). This CDR3 comprises 15 residues. Germline V lookup: CDR1 SGHNT, CDR2 YYREEE (reference sequence). V was clipped by 4 bases and J by 3 bases, with 16 bases between them. Written as DNA, the CDR3 is TGTGCCAGCAGCCCCCGAACAGGGAGGGACACTGAAGCTTTCTTT. Amino acid sequence: CASSPRTGRDTEAFF.

The chain's CDR3 is CASSPGAGGSYEQYF. CDR3 DNA: TGTGCCAGCAGCCCCGGGGCAGGGGGCTCCTACGAGCAGTACTTC. The chain has TRBV11-2 and TRBJ2-7, with 7 bases that match TRBD1. This CDR3 is built from 15 residues. Germline assignment: CDR1 SGHAT and CDR2 FQNNGV. Trimming at V came to 5 bases and at J to 0 bases, leaving 7 bases not matched to a gene.

The genes are TRBV28 and TRBJ1-4; D ambiguous. Trimming removed 6 bases from V and 8 bases from J, with 13 bases in between. CDR1 is MDHEN, CDR2 SYDVKM, per germline. CDR3 length: 13 amino acids. The CDR3 is CASRIGGTEKLFF. The CDR3 region has the DNA TGTGCCAGCAGGATTGGAGGTACCGAAAAACTGTTTTTT.

CDR3 in DNA: TGTGCCATTTCCTCTGGCTATGAGCAGTTCTTC. Residues: CAISSGYEQFF. The chain uses TRBV10-3 and TRBJ2-1; no firm D call. Germline assignment: CDR1 ENHRY and CDR2 SYGVKD. CDR3 length equals 11 residues. The V and J ends lost 9 bases and 8 bases respectively, with 11 bases between them.

The CDR3 loop is CASVGGDGYTF. The CDR3 DNA sequence: TGTGCCAGCGTCGGGGGTGATGGCTACACCTTC. This sequence joins TRBV28 and TRBJ1-2, with a tentative D call TRBD1 (5 bases). The CDR3 totals 11 residues. CDR1 MDHEN and CDR2 SYDVKM come from the germline V gene. V was clipped by 8 bases and J by 6 bases, with 10 bases between them.

The chain recombines TRBV6-1 with TRBJ2-4, with D possibly TRBD2 on 5 matching bases. Germline CDR1 and CDR2: MNHNS and SASEGT. The CDR3 sequence is 11 residues long. Trimming stripped 3 bases from V and 10 bases from J, with 7 bases between. The CDR3 is CASSEEAIQYF. The CDR3 DNA reads as TGTGCCAGCAGTGAGGAGGCGATTCAGTACTTC.